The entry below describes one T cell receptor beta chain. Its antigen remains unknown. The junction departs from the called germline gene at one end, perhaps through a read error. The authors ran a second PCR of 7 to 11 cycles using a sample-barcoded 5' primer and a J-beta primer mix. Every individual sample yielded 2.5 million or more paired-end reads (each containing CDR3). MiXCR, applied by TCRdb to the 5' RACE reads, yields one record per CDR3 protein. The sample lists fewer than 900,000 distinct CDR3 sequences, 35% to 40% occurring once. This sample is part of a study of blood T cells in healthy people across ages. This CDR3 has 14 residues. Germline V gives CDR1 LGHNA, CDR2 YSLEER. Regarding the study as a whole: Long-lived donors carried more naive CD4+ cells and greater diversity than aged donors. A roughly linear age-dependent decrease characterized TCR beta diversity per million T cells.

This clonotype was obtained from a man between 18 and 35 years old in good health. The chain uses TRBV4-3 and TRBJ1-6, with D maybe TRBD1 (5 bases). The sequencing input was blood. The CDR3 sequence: CASSQVWGRSPPHF. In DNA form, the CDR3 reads TGCGCCAGCAGCCAAGTGTGGGGCAGGTCACCCCCCCACTTT.